A selection of T cell receptor beta chains follows, all from one sample in a study of regulatory T cells in long-lasting Graves disease. TCRdb used MiXCR to reprocess the multiplex PCR reads, holding one entry per CDR3 protein. The sample contains over 300,000 distinct CDR3 sequences, 15% to 19% of which appear only once. The starting material was peripheral blood mononuclear cells (PBMCs), obtained at new diagnosis, from a patient treated with antithyroid drugs. These receptors came from a female donor with Graves disease. The CDR3 runs from the conserved cysteine through the conserved F or W. D genes are given only for firm matches. The size entry is marked missing in some rows and otherwise reads once, few, many or a size class.

abundance	d_gene	v_gene	j_gene	CDR3nt	CDR3aa
.	TRBD2	TRBV7-2	TRBJ2-3	TGTGCCAGCAGCTTAGGACTAGCGGGCTGGGGTGATACGCAGTATTTT	CASSLGLAGWGDTQYF
.	.	TRBV15	TRBJ1-1	TGTGCCACCAGCACTCAGGAAGAAGCTTTCTTT	CATSTQEEAFF
many	TRBD2	TRBV2	TRBJ2-3	TGTGCCAGCAGTGTACCCGGACTAGCGGGCCTCACAGATACGCAGTATTTT	CASSVPGLAGLTDTQYF
many	.	TRBV6-1	TRBJ1-2	TGTGCCAGCAGCCCCACGTGGGGGGAGTCGAACTATGGCTACACCTTC	CASSPTWGESNYGYTF
many	.	TRBV4-1	TRBJ2-7	TGCGCCAGCAGCCAGATGGGCAGGGCACCTCCCCACGAGCAGTACTTC	CASSQMGRAPPHEQYF
few	.	TRBV18	TRBJ1-5	TGTGCCAGCTCACCACCGGGGGGCAGGTTGAATCAGCCCCAGCATTTT	CASSPPGGRLNQPQHF
few	TRBD2	TRBV20-1	TRBJ2-1	TGCAGTGCCGACCTAGCGGGACGACCCAATGAGCAGTTCTTC	CSADLAGRPNEQFF
.	.	TRBV2	TRBJ1-2	TGTGCCAGCAGAGGAGACTTAGGATTGGGCTACACCTTC	CASRGDLGLGYTF
many	.	TRBV11-2	TRBJ2-1	TGTGCCAGCGGAAGGGTCCACAATGAGCAGTTCTTC	CASGRVHNEQFF
many	.	TRBV5-1	TRBJ1-1	TGCGCCAGCAGCGCGGGAGACCCGACGGTCGAAAGGCCCGGATTT	CASSAGDPTVERPGF
many	.	TRBV3-1	TRBJ2-7	TGTGCCAGCAGCCAAGGGGACGAGCAGTACTTC	CASSQGDEQYF
many	.	TRBV27	TRBJ1-1	TGTGCCAGCAGTTTATACTTGGGGGGAAACACTGAAGCTTTCTTT	CASSLYLGGNTEAFF
many	.	TRBV6-2/TRBV6-3	TRBJ1-5	TGTGCCAGCAGTTACTTGCCGGCAGACTATAGCAATCAGCCCCAGCATTTT	CASSYLPADYSNQPQHF
many	.	TRBV29-1	TRBJ2-1	TGCAGCGTAAGAGGAGCCGAGGCCTACAATGAGCAGTTCTTC	CSVRGAEAYNEQFF
many	.	TRBV24-1	TRBJ2-3	TGTGCCACCAGTGACCCTAGACAGAGCAGCACAGATACGCAGTATTTT	CATSDPRQSSTDTQYF
few	.	TRBV15	TRBJ1-1	TGTGCCACCAGCAGAGATGGGCAGGTTCTGGGACGAAACACTGAAGCTTTCTTT	CATSRDGQVLGRNTEAFF
many	TRBD1	TRBV6-1	TRBJ2-7	TGTGCCAGTGGGGACAGAGACTACGAGCAGTACTTC	CASGDRDYEQYF
many	.	TRBV28	TRBJ1-5	TGTGCCAGCAGCTCGACAGCCTCAGGCAATCAGCCCCAGCATTTT	CASSSTASGNQPQHF
few	TRBD2	TRBV4-1	TRBJ2-1	TGCGCCAGCAGCCAAGATAGCGGGGGAAAGAATGAGCAGTTCTTC	CASSQDSGGKNEQFF
many	TRBD1	TRBV7-9	TRBJ2-1	TGTGCCAGCAGCCCCGGGACAGGGGTCGGGGGAGAGCAGTTCTTC	CASSPGTGVGGEQFF
.	TRBD1	TRBV20-1	TRBJ2-1	TGCAGTGCTAGACCCTGGGACAGGGGGGACAATGAGCAGTTCTTC	CSARPWDRGDNEQFF
many	TRBD1	TRBV10-3	TRBJ1-1	TGTGCCATCAGTGATCGGACAGGGGAGACTGAAGCTTTCTTT	CAISDRTGETEAFF
.	.	TRBV28	TRBJ2-1	TGTGCCACCGGACCCAACAATGAGCAGTTCTTC	CATGPNNEQFF
many	TRBD1	TRBV5-5	TRBJ1-2	TGTGCCAGCAGCTCGACAGGGGACTATGGCTACACCTTC	CASSSTGDYGYTF
.	TRBD1	TRBV6-2/TRBV6-3	TRBJ1-2	TGTGCCAGCAGTTATTATGACAGGGAAAGTAGCTATGGCTACACCTTC	CASSYYDRESSYGYTF
few	TRBD2	TRBV12-3/TRBV12-4	TRBJ2-5	TGTGCCAGCAGTCTAGCGGGGGGGGGGGAGACCCAGTACTTC	CASSLAGGGETQYF
.	.	TRBV9	TRBJ1-4	TGTGCCAGCAGCGCAAATAATGAAAAACCGTTTTTT	CASSANNEKPFF
.	.	TRBV5-1	TRBJ1-1	TGCGCCAGCAGCCTTGACACAAGTAACACTGAAGCTTTCTTT	CASSLDTSNTEAFF
many	.	TRBV5-4	TRBJ2-7	TGTGCCAGCAGCACACCCGGGACACGAAACTCCTACGAGCAGTACTTC	CASSTPGTRNSYEQYF
many	TRBD1	TRBV9	TRBJ1-1	TGTGCCAGCAGCACCGGGGACAGTCTCACTGAAGCTTTCTTT	CASSTGDSLTEAFF
many	.	TRBV12-3/TRBV12-4	TRBJ2-3	TGTGCCAGCAGGGGACGAACACTAGGAGTCCCAGCAGATACGCAGTATTTT	CASRGRTLGVPADTQYF
many	.	TRBV12-5	TRBJ2-3	TGTGCTAGTGGATCCCCACTAGAGGATACGCAGTATTTT	CASGSPLEDTQYF
few	.	TRBV19	TRBJ1-5	TGTGCCAGTAGTCCCCAGCAGTCCGGGTTAGGCCAGCCCCAGCATTTT	CASSPQQSGLGQPQHF
.	.	TRBV20-1	TRBJ1-5	TGCAGTGCTAGAGTACAGGGACGTCAGCCCCAGCATTTT	CSARVQGRQPQHF
few	TRBD2	TRBV20-1	TRBJ2-7	TGCAGTGCTCTTCACGGGACTAGCGGGAGATTGAACTACGAGCAGTACTTC	CSALHGTSGRLNYEQYF
many	.	TRBV3-1	TRBJ1-2	TGTGCCAGCAGCCAAGAAGTAAGGACTAACTATGGCTACACCTTC	CASSQEVRTNYGYTF
many	.	TRBV19	TRBJ2-6	TGTGCCAGTAGTATGTCGAGCTCTGACTCTGGGGCCAACGTCCTGACTTTC	CASSMSSSDSGANVLTF
many	.	TRBV7-2	TRBJ2-7	TGTGCCAGCAGTGAAGTTCTGGGGGCTTACGAGCAGTACTTC	CASSEVLGAYEQYF
many	.	TRBV9	TRBJ1-2	TGTGCCAGCAGCGTAGTCTCGGCTGGGGGCTACACCTTC	CASSVVSAGGYTF
.	TRBD1	TRBV14	TRBJ2-7	TGTGCCAGCAGCCAAGAAGGGGGCGGACAGCTCTACGAGCAGTACTTC	CASSQEGGGQLYEQYF
many	.	TRBV6-1	TRBJ1-5	TGTGCCAGCAGTGAAGCAACAGGGTGGGATCAGCCCCAGCATTTT	CASSEATGWDQPQHF
many	.	TRBV28	TRBJ2-7	TGTGCCAGCCGAAACCAGGGTGACATCTCCTACGAGCAGTACTTC	CASRNQGDISYEQYF
.	TRBD2	TRBV11-2	TRBJ2-2	TGTGCCAGCAGCTTAGAGTGGCTAGCGGGAGGGCCCGCCGGGGAGCTGTTTTTT	CASSLEWLAGGPAGELFF
few	.	TRBV5-1	TRBJ1-1	TGCGCCAGCAGCTTGTTCGGGGGTTCGAACACTGAAGCTTTCTTT	CASSLFGGSNTEAFF
few	TRBD1	TRBV7-2	TRBJ2-7	TGTGCCAGCAGCCGCCCTTGGACAGGGACCTACGAGCAGTACTTC	CASSRPWTGTYEQYF
.	.	TRBV5-4	TRBJ1-1	TGTGCCAGCAGCTTGGAAAGGAGAGACACTGAAGCTTTCTTT	CASSLERRDTEAFF